Listed below are T cell receptor beta chains from one sample, sequenced in a study of CD4 T cells in relation to SARS-CoV-2 and coronaviruses. No antigens are known for them. Clones were read by immunoSEQ multiplex PCR, and TCRdb kept only the in-frame ones, dropping some. The table has about 18,000 clones, around 79% seen once. Sequencing input: CD4+ T cells from PBMCs, cultured in vitro. The source is a human donor in good health. CDR3s include the opening cysteine and the closing phenylalanine or tryptophan.

v_call cdr3_aa
TRBV25-1 CASSESGRESSYNEQFF
TRBV5-6 CASSQGGPSHTGELFF
TRBV11-1 CASSLGQLIMEQFF
TRBV18 CASSPGQDFYGYTF
TRBV18 CASSPLGESSYEQYF
TRBV10-3 CAISKTASGTDTQYF
TRBV18 CASSDRQGGYTEAFF
TRBV2 CASTSGRWDIQYF
TRBV11-2 CASSLGPGLAGASYEQYF
TRBV11-2 CASSLSRGANVLTF
TRBV19 CATTRQGNSPLHF
TRBV6-1 CASSVTSLWGTDTQYF
TRBV5-4 CASSIQMSNEQYF
TRBV24-1 CATSRDVSTDTQYF